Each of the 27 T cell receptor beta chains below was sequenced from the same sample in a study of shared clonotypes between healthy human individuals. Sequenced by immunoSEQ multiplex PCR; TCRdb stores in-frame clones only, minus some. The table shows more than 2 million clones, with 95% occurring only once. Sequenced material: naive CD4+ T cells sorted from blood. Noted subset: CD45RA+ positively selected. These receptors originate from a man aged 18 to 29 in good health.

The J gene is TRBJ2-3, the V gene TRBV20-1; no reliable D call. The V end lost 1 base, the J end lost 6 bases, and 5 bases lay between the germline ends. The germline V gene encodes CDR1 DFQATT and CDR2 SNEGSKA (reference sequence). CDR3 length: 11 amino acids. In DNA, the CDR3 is TGCAGTGCTAGAGTATCCGATACGCAGTATTTT. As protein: CSARVSDTQYF.

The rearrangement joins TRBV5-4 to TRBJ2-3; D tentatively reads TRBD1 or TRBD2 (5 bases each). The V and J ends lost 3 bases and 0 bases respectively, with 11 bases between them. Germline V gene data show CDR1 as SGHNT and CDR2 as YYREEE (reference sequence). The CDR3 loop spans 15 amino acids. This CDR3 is CASSWGPTSTDTQYF. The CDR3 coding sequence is TGTGCCAGCAGCTGGGGACCCACCAGCACAGATACGCAGTATTTT.

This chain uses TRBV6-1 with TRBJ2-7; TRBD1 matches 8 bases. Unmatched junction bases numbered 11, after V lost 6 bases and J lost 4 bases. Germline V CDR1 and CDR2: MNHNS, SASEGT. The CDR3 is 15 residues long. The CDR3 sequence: CASRGPGQAWYEQYF. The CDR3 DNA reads TGTGCCAGCAGAGGGCCGGGACAGGCTTGGTACGAGCAGTACTTC.

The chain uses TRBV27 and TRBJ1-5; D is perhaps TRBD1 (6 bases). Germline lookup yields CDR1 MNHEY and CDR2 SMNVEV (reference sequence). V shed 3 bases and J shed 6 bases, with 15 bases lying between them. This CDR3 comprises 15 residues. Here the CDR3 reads CASSFDGQGLQPQHF. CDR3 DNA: TGTGCCAGCAGTTTCGATGGTCAGGGGCTTCAGCCCCAGCATTTT.

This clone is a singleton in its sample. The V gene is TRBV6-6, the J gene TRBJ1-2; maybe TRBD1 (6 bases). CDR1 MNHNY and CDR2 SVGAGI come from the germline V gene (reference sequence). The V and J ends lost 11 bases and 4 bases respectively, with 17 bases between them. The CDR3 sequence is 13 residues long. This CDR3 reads CARSGQLFYGYTF. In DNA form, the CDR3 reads TGTGCCCGCTCGGGACAACTATTCTATGGCTACACCTTC.

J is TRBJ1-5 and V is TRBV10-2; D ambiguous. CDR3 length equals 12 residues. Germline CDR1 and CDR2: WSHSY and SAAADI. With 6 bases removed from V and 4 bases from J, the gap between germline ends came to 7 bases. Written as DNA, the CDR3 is TGCGCCAGCAGCCGCGGGAATCAGCCCCAGCATTTT. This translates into CASSRGNQPQHF.

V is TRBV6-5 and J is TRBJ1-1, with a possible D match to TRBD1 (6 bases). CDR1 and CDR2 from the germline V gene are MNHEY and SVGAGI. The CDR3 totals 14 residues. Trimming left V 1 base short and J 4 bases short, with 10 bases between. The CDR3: CASSYFGRGTEAFF. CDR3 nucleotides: TGTGCCAGCAGTTACTTTGGCAGGGGCACTGAAGCTTTCTTT.

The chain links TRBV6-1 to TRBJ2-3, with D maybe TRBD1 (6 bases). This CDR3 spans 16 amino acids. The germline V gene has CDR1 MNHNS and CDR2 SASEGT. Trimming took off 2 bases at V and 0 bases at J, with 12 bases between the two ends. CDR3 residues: CASSELMGHSTDTQYF. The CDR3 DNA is TGTGCCAGCAGTGAACTCATGGGACATAGCACAGATACGCAGTATTTT.

CDR3 sequence (DNA): TGTGCCAGCAGCCAATCCAGACCCCTGGGTTCACCCCTCCACTTT. Its protein product is CASSQSRPLGSPLHF. The chain is built from TRBV14 and TRBJ1-6; D gene ambiguous. CDR3 length: 15 amino acids. V lost 2 bases and J 9 bases, leaving 14 bases between the germline ends. Germline V lookup: CDR1 SGHDN, CDR2 FVKESK.

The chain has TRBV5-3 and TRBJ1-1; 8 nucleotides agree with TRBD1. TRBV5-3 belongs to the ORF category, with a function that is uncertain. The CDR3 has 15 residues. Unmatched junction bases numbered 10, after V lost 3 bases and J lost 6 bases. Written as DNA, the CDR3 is TGTGCCAGAAGCTCAGATTACCAGGACAGGGCTGAAGCTTTCTTT. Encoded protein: CARSSDYQDRAEAFF.

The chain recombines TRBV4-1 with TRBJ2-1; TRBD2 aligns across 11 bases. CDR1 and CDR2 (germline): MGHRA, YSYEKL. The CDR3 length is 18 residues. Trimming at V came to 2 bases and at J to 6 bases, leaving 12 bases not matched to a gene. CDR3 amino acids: CASSQKLPPGTSGNEQFF. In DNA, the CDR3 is TGCGCCAGCAGCCAAAAACTCCCCCCCGGGACTAGCGGCAATGAGCAGTTCTTC.

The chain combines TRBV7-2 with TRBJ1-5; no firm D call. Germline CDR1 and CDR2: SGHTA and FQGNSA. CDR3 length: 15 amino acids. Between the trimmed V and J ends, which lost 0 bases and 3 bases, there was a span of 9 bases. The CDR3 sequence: CASSLAPANNQPQHF. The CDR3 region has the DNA TGTGCCAGCAGCTTAGCGCCAGCAAACAATCAGCCCCAGCATTTT.

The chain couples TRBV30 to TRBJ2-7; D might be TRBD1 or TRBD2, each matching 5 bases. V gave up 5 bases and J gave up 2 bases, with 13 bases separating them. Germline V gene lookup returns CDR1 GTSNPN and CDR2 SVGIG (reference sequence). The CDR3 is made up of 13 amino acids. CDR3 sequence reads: CAWGRGAAYEQYF. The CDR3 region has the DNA TGTGCCTGGGGGAGAGGGGCGGCCTACGAGCAGTACTTC. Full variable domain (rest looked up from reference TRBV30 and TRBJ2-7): SQTIHQWPATLVQPVGSPLSLECTVEGTSNPNLYWYRQAAGRGLQLLFYSVGIGQISSEVPQNLSASRPQDRQFILSSKKLLLSDSGFYLCAWGRGAAYEQYFGPGTRLTVT.

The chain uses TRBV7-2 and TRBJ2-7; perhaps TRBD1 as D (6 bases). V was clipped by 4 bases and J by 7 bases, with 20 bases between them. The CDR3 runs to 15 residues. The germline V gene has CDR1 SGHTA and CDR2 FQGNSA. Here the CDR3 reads CASSSQGITLGEQYF. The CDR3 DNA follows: TGTGCCAGCAGCTCTCAGGGGATCACTCTGGGGGAGCAGTACTTC.

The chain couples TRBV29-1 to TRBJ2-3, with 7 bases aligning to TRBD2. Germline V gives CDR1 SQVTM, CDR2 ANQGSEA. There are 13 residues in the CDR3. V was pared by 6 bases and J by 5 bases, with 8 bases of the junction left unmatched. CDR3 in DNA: TGCAGCGTCGTGACTAGCTTCGGAGATACGCAGTATTTT. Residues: CSVVTSFGDTQYF.

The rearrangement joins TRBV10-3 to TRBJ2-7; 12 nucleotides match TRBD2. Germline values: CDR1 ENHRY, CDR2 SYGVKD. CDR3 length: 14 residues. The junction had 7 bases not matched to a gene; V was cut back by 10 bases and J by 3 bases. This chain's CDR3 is CATDKTSGGYEQYF. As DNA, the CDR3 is TGTGCCACCGATAAGACTAGCGGGGGCTACGAGCAGTACTTC.

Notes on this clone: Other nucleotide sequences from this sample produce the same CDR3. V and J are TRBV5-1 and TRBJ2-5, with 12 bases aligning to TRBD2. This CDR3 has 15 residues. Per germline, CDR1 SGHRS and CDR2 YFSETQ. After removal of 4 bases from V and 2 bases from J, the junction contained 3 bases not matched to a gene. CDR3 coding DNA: TGCGCCAGCAGCGAGCTAGCGGGGGGGCAAGAGACCCAGTACTTC. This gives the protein CASSELAGGQETQYF. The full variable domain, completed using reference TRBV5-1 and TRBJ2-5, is KAGVTQTPRYLIKTRGQQVTLSCSPISGHRSVSWYQQTPGQGLQFLFEYFSETQRNKGNFPGRFSGRQFSNSRSEMNVSTLELGDSALYLCASSELAGGQETQYFGPGTRLLVL.

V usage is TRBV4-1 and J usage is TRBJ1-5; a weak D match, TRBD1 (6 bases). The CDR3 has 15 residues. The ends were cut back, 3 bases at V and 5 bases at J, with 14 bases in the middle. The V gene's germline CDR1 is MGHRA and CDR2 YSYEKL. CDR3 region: CASSHRDTNYQPQHF. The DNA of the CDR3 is TGCGCCAGCAGCCACCGGGACACTAATTATCAGCCCCAGCATTTT.

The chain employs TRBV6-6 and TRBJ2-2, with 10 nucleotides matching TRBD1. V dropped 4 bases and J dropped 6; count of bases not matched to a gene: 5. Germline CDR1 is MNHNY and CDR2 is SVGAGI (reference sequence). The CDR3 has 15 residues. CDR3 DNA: TGTGCCAGCAGTTCCTTGGGACAGGGGTCCGGGGAGCTGTTTTTT. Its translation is CASSSLGQGSGELFF.

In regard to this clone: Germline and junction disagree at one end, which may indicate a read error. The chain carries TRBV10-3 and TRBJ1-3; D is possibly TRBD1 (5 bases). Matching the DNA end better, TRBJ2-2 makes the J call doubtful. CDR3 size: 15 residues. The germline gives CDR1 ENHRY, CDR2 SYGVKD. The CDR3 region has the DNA TGTGCCAGCAGTTTGGGCAGGGATTTCGCCGGGGAGCTGTTTTTT. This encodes CASSLGRDFAGELFF.

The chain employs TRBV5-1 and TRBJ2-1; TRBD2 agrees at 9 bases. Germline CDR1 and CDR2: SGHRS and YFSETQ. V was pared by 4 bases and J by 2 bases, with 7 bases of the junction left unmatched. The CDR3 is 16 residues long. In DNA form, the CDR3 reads TGCGCCAGCAGCCCCTCCGGGACTAGCCCCTACAATGAGCAGTTCTTC. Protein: CASSPSGTSPYNEQFF.

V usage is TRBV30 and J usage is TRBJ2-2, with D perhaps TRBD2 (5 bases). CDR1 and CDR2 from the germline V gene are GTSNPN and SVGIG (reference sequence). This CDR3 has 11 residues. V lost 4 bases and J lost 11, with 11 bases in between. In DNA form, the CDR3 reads TGTGCCTGGATCGCGGGCCGAGAGCTGTTTTTT. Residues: CAWIAGRELFF.

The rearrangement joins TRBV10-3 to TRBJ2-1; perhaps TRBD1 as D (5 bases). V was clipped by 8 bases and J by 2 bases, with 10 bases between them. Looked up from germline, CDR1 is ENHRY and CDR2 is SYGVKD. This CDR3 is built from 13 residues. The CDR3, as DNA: TGTGCCATCGGCAGGGTTACCTACAATGAGCAGTTCTTC. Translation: CAIGRVTYNEQFF.

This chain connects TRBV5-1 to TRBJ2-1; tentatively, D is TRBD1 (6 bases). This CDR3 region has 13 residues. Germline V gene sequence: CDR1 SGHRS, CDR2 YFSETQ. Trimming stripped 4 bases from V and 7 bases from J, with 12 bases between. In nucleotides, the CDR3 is TGCGCCAGCAGCACAATGCAGGGGAATGAGCAGTTCTTC. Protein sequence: CASSTMQGNEQFF.

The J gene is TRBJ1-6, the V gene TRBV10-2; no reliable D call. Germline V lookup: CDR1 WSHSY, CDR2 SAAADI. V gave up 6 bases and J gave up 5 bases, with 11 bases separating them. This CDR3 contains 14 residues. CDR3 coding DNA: TGCGCCAGCAGGCGGGAAGTTAATAATTCACCCCTCCACTTT. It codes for CASRREVNNSPLHF.

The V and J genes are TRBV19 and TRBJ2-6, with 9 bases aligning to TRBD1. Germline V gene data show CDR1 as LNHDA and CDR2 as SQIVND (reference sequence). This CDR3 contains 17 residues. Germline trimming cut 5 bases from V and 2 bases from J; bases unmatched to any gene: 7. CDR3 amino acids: CASSETGGLAGANVLTF. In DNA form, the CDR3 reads TGTGCCAGTAGTGAGACAGGGGGACTTGCTGGGGCCAACGTCCTGACTTTC.

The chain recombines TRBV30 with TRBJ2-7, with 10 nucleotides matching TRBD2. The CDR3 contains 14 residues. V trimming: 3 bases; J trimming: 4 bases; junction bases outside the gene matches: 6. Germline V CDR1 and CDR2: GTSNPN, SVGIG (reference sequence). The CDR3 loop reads CAWRDGLAEYEQYF. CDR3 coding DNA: TGTGCCTGGAGAGACGGACTAGCGGAGTACGAGCAGTACTTC.